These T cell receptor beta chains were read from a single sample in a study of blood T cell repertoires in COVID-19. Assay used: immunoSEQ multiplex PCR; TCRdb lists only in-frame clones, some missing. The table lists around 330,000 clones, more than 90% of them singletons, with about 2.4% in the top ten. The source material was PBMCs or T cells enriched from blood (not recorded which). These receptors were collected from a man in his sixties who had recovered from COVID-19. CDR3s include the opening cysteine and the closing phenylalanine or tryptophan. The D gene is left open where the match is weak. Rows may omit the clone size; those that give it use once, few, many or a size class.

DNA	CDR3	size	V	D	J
TGCGCCAGCAGCCAGATTAAGGGGACAGACTATGGCTACACCTTC	CASSQIKGTDYGYTF	NA	TRBV4-1	TRBD1	TRBJ1-2
TGCGCCAGCAGCTGGCGGGATCCAGGTTTACGCACTGAAGCTTTCTTT	CASSWRDPGLRTEAFF	NA	TRBV4-1	NA	TRBJ1-1
TGTGCCAGCAAGATGAGCGTTGGGGGGGCGTATTCCTCTGGCTACACCTTC	CASKMSVGGAYSSGYTF	once	TRBV27	NA	TRBJ1-2
TGTGCCAGCAGCCAACAAGAGACCCAGTACTTC	CASSQQETQYF	once	TRBV5-6	NA	TRBJ2-5
TGTGCCAGCAGTTTGGGCAGACTAGCCGCGGACTTC	CASSLGRLAADF	NA	TRBV12-3/TRBV12-4	TRBD2	TRBJ2-4
TGTGCCAGCTCACCACGGACAGCCGGTAATGAAAAACTGTTTTTT	CASSPRTAGNEKLFF	NA	TRBV18	NA	TRBJ1-4
TGCAGCGGCAGGTACACTGAAGCTTTCTTT	CSGRYTEAFF	NA	TRBV29-1	NA	TRBJ1-1
TGTGCTAGTGGTTTGGAAACCGGGACTAGCTTCTACGAGCAGTACTTC	CASGLETGTSFYEQYF	NA	TRBV12-5	TRBD2	TRBJ2-7
TGTGCCAGCAGCTTGGCCGGGACAGGGCATCAGCCCCAGCATTTT	CASSLAGTGHQPQHF	NA	TRBV7-2	TRBD1	TRBJ1-5
TGTGCCAGCAGCTCTCTCGGGACTAGCGGGAGGTCTTCCTACAATGAGCAGTTCTTC	CASSSLGTSGRSSYNEQFF	NA	TRBV14	TRBD2	TRBJ2-1
TGTGCCAGCAGCGTAGGGGGGACAGGGGGCCGGGAGACCCAGTACTTC	CASSVGGTGGRETQYF	NA	TRBV9	TRBD1	TRBJ2-5
TGTGCCAGCAGGGGGGACCGGGACAGGGCCCTTAATAGCAATCAGCCCCAGCATTTT	CASRGDRDRALNSNQPQHF	NA	TRBV2	TRBD1	TRBJ1-5
TGTGCCAGCAACGGACTAGCGCAGAGCACAGATACGCAGTATTTT	CASNGLAQSTDTQYF	NA	TRBV27	TRBD2	TRBJ2-3
TGTGCCAGTAGTCGAACAGGGCGAGAAGCTTTCTTT	CASSRTGREAFF	few	TRBV19	NA	TRBJ1-1
TGTGCCAGCTCACCATGGCAGAAAAACAATGAGCAGTTCTTC	CASSPWQKNNEQFF	NA	TRBV18	NA	TRBJ2-1
TGTGCCAGCTCACCCCAAGCGAATCAGCCCCAGCATTTT	CASSPQANQPQHF	NA	TRBV18	NA	TRBJ1-5
TGTGCCAGCAGGCTCAAAACAGGGGACTATGGCTACACCTTC	CASRLKTGDYGYTF	NA	TRBV6-5	TRBD1	TRBJ1-2
TGTGCCAGTAGGTTCAAAGAAGGACAGGGAAACTATGGCTACACCTTC	CASRFKEGQGNYGYTF	NA	TRBV19	TRBD1	TRBJ1-2
TGCGCCAGCAGCCCGGGAGGCAATCAGCCCCAGCATTTT	CASSPGGNQPQHF	once	TRBV5-1	NA	TRBJ1-5
TGTGCCAGCAGTTTGCCCCACAGGGGGCTGGGGGAGCAGTACTTC	CASSLPHRGLGEQYF	NA	TRBV28	TRBD1	TRBJ2-7
TGTGCCAGCTCCCCGACTAGCGGACTCCTGCTAGAGACCCAGTACTTC	CASSPTSGLLLETQYF	NA	TRBV19	TRBD2	TRBJ2-5
TGCGCCAGCAGCACAAGGAGCTCCTACGAGCAGTACTTC	CASSTRSSYEQYF	NA	TRBV5-1	NA	TRBJ2-7
TGTGCCACCAGGAAGAGGGCTAGCGGGGCAACAAATGAGCAGTTCTTC	CATRKRASGATNEQFF	few	TRBV15	TRBD2	TRBJ2-1